This T cell receptor (beta chain) was identified during a study of graft-versus-host responses after intestinal transplantation. Study outcomes and limitations: GvH clones appeared in recipient marrow, some first in ileum or blood.

CDR3 size: 17 residues. V was clipped by 4 bases and J by 0 bases, with 15 bases between them. CDR1 is MDHEN, CDR2 SYDVKM, per germline. Assay: immunoSEQ multiplex PCR; the TCRdb copy retains only in-frame clones and omits some. Seen here are approximately 85,000 clones, approximately 90% observed once, and the top ten hold around 7.6%. Concerning this clone itself: What it binds is not known.

The chain uses TRBV28 and TRBJ1-4; D possibly corresponds to TRBD1 (6 bases). This clonotype was sampled from a human donor who was the organ donor for an intestinal transplant. Source: unstimulated CD8+ T cells sorted from spleen or lymph node cells, taken before transplant. CDR3 sequence reads: CASSSLGKGATNEKLFF. CDR3 bases: TGTGCCAGCAGTTCCCTAGGGAAGGGGGCAACTAATGAAAAACTGTTTTTT.